Detailed here is one T cell receptor beta chain. This sample is part of a study of blood T cells in healthy people across ages. A sample-barcoded 5' primer and a J-beta primer mix were used in a second PCR of about 7 to 12 cycles. TCRdb reprocessed the 5' RACE reads with MiXCR, giving one entry per CDR3 protein. The sample has 550,000 to 800,000 distinct CDR3 sequences, approximately 30% seen once. Trimming removed 6 bases from V and 1 base from J, with 12 bases in between. The CDR3 consists of 15 residues. The germline V gene has CDR1 SEHNR and CDR2 FQNEAQ (reference sequence). The V call is TRBV7-9, the J call TRBJ2-2, with D perhaps matching TRBD2 (5 bases). The sequence was obtained from an elderly woman in good health. Input material: blood. CDR3 sequence (DNA): TGTGCCAGCAGTTCGGACGGGAAGAACACCGGGGAGCTGTTTTTT. Its translation: CASSSDGKNTGELFF.